This record concerns one T cell receptor (beta chain) sequence. Antigen specificity is unknown. Here the CDR3 omits its conserved ending phenylalanine or tryptophan, so a read error is the likely source. The sample is drawn from a study of T-cell reconstitution after alpha-beta-depleted transplantation in children. Study-wide findings and caveats: It was surviving recipient T cells and thymic progenitors that gave some patients high TCRbeta diversity at day 60. Newly produced T cells mostly provided counts and TCRbeta diversity after one year, as hyperexpanded clones declined.

Unique molecular identifiers were built into the TCRbeta library. TCRdb itself ran the PCR reads through MiXCR, one entry per CDR3 protein. Here the sample spans about 980,000 distinct CDR3 sequences, about 29% being singletons. This CDR3 is built from 15 residues. The V segment lost 5 bases and the J segment 8 bases; nucleotides outside the gene matches: 11. Germline V gives CDR1 SEHNR, CDR2 FQNEAQ (reference sequence). The clonotype was recovered from a boy under two years old who had a stem cell transplant for SCID, so the T cells may come from the graft donor. The material was PBMCs, mostly from graft donor cells, obtained 360 days after TCRalphabeta/CD19-depleted stem cell transplant. V and J are TRBV7-9 and TRBJ1-4; 7 positions match TRBD1. The CDR3 is CASSARTGQNEKLFY. The CDR3, as DNA: TGTGCCAGCAGCGCGCGGACAGGCCAGAACGAAAAACTGTTTTAT.